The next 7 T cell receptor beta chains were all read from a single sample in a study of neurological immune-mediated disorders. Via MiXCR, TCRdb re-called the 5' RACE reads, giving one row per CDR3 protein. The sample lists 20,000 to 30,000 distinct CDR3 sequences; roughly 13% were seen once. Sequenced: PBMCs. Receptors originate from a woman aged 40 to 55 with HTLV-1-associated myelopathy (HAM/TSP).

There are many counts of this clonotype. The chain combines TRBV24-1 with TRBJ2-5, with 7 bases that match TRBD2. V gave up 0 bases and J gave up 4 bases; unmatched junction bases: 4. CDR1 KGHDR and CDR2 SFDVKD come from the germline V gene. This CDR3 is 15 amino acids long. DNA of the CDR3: TGTGCCACCAGTGATTTGGTGGCTAGCGGAGAGACCCAGTACTTC. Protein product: CATSDLVASGETQYF.

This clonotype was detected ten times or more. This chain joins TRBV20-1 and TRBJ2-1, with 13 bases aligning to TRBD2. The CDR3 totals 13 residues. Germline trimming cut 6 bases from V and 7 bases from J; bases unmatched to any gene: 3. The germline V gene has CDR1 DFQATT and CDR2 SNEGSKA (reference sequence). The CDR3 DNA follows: TGCAGTGCATCGACTAGCGGGGGGAATGAGCAGTTCTTC. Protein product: CSASTSGGNEQFF.

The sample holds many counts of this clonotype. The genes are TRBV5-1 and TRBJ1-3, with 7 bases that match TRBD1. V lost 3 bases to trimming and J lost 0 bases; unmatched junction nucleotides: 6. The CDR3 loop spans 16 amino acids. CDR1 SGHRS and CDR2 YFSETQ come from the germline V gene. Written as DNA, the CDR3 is TGCGCCAGCAGCTCAACGGGACAGAGCTCTGGAAACACCATATATTTT. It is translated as CASSSTGQSSGNTIYF.

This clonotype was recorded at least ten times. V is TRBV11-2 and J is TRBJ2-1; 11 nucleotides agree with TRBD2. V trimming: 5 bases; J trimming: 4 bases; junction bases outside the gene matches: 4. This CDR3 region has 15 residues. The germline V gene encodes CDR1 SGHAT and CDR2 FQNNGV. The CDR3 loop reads CASSVTSGGYNEQFF. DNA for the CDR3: TGTGCCAGCAGCGTCACTAGCGGGGGATACAATGAGCAGTTCTTC.

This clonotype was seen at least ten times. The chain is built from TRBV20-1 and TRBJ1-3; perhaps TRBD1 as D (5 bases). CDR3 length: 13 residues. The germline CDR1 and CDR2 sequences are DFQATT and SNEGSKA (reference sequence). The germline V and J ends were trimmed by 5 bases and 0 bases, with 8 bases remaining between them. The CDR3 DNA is TGCAGTGCTCCGCAGGGCTCTGGAAACACCATATATTTT. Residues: CSAPQGSGNTIYF.

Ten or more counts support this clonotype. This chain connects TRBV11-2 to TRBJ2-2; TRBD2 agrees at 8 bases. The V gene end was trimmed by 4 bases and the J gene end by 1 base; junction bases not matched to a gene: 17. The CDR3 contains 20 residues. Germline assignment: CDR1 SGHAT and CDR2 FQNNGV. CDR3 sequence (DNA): TGTGCCAGCAGCTCGGGTGGGCTATTGCGGGGGGCGAGGAACACCGGGGAGCTGTTTTTT. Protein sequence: CASSSGGLLRGARNTGELFF. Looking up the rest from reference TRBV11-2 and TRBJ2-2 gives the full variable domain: EAGVAQSPRYKIIEKRQSVAFWCNPISGHATLYWYQQILGQGPKLLIQFQNNGVVDDSQLPKDRFSAERLKGVDSTLKIQPAKLEDSAVYLCASSSGGLLRGARNTGELFFGEGSRLTVL.

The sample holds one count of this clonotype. As DNA, the CDR3 is TGTGCCAGCAGCTTAGGATGGACACGGGGGAACAATGAGCAGTTCTTC. It yields the protein CASSLGWTRGNNEQFF. The chain has TRBV13 and TRBJ2-1, with a weak D call TRBD2 (6 bases). Germline V gene data show CDR1 as PRHDT and CDR2 as FYEKMQ (reference sequence). This CDR3 region has 16 residues. Trimming removed 0 bases from V and 5 bases from J, with 14 bases in between.